What follows are 4 T cell receptor beta chains derived from one specimen sequenced in a study of identical twins. TCRdb called the 5' RACE reads again in MiXCR, with one record for every CDR3 protein. This table holds 600,000 to 800,000 distinct CDR3 sequences, approximately 22% found once. The data were also submitted as part of a second study, on T cells expressing NK-cell markers.

The material sequenced was PBMCs. These receptors all stem from a woman between 18 and 30 years old in good health.

Only a few counts were recorded for this clonotype. This rearrangement joins TRBV7-9 to TRBJ2-3; 8 bases line up with TRBD2. The V gene's germline CDR1 is SEHNR and CDR2 FQNEAQ (reference sequence). V dropped 3 bases and J dropped 6; count of bases not matched to a gene: 8. CDR3 length: 15 amino acids. In nucleotides, the CDR3 is TGTGCCAGCAGCTTTGGAGCGGGAGTGGCGGATACGCAGTATTTT. Translated: CASSFGAGVADTQYF.

This chain joins TRBV29-1 and TRBJ2-1; TRBD2 aligns across 11 bases. V dropped 5 bases and J dropped 0; count of bases not matched to a gene: 18. Germline V gene sequence: CDR1 SQVTM, CDR2 ANQGSEA. There are 20 residues in the CDR3. The CDR3, as DNA: TGCAGCGTTCTTACAGGGGGCGCGGGACTAGCGGAAAGCTCCTACAATGAGCAGTTCTTC. Translation gives CSVLTGGAGLAESSYNEQFF.

This clonotype was observed a handful of times. The rearrangement uses TRBV12-3 or TRBV12-4 and TRBJ2-3; D unclear. This CDR3 spans 13 amino acids. V was pared by 5 bases and J by 1 base, with 7 bases between. CDR3 nucleotides: TGTGCCAGCAGTACTCACGGCACAGATACGCAGTATTTT. Its translation: CASSTHGTDTQYF.

The V call is TRBV7-9, the J call TRBJ2-1, with 8 positions matching TRBD1. Per the germline V gene, CDR1 is SEHNR and CDR2 is FQNEAQ (reference sequence). The CDR3 has 15 amino acids. The V and J ends lost 1 base and 5 bases, in that order; junction bases with no gene match: 4. The CDR3 is CASSLGTGTHNEQFF. Here the CDR3 DNA reads TGTGCCAGCAGCTTAGGGACAGGGACCCACAATGAGCAGTTCTTC.